The 6 T cell receptor beta chains given below trace back to one sample, sequenced in a study of cytomegalovirus exposure and HLA in healthy donors. The PCR had 60 Vbeta and 13 Jbeta primers. TCRdb's table, derived via immunoSEQ multiplex PCR, lists solely in-frame clones and lacks some. Among about 120,000 clones listed, more than 60% were seen once. Sequenced material: PBMCs. The receptors here all came from a woman aged 40 to 50 in good health and CMV-seropositive.

The chain joins TRBV28 to TRBJ1-1, with TRBD1 identical over 9 bases. Trimming took 7 bases from V and 2 from J; bases not matched to a gene: 8. The germline V gene has CDR1 MDHEN and CDR2 SYDVKM. The CDR3 extends over 15 amino acids. The CDR3 spells CASTLGQGFNTEAFF. The CDR3 DNA sequence: TGTGCCAGCACCCTGGGACAGGGTTTTAACACTGAAGCTTTCTTT.

This clone has only a few counts. The chain recombines TRBV14 with TRBJ1-2, with D tentatively TRBD1 (5 bases). The CDR3 runs 16 residues. With 0 bases removed from V and 6 bases from J, the gap between germline ends came to 17 bases. CDR1 is SGHDN and CDR2 is FVKESK in the germline V gene. CDR3 coding DNA: TGTGCCAGCAGCCAAGATCTACACAGGAATACGGATGGCTACACCTTC. It encodes CASSQDLHRNTDGYTF.

The V and J genes are TRBV18 and TRBJ1-4, with D unclear. Germline V gives CDR1 KGHSH, CDR2 LQKENI. The CDR3 runs 16 residues. Trimming removed 3 bases at V and 4 bases at J, with 15 bases between. The CDR3 loop is CASSPLPPRINEKLFF. The DNA for the CDR3 is TGTGCCAGCTCACCTCTCCCCCCGCGGATTAATGAAAAACTGTTTTTT.

This chain links TRBV30 with TRBJ2-5, with D perhaps TRBD1 (5 bases). Germline CDR1 reads GTSNPN; CDR2 reads SVGIG (reference sequence). This CDR3 contains 14 residues. Trimming shortened V by 1 base and J by 1 base, and 10 bases separated the two germline ends. The CDR3 sequence: CAWSGIGVQETQYF. The CDR3 DNA sequence: TGTGCCTGGAGTGGGATAGGGGTCCAAGAGACCCAGTACTTC.

V usage is TRBV23-1 and J usage is TRBJ2-1; tentative D call: TRBD1 (5 bases). TRBV23-1 falls under the ORF class, with uncertain function. The ends were cut back, 3 bases at V and 4 bases at J, with 19 bases in the middle. The CDR3 consists of 17 residues. The CDR3 DNA is TGCGCCAGCAGTCATGGCGACAGCCTTGGGAATTACAATGAGCAGTTCTTC. Translating it yields CASSHGDSLGNYNEQFF.

The genes are TRBV10-3 and TRBJ1-1, with TRBD1 as a possible D gene (6 bases). Trimming cost V 5 bases and J 4 bases, with 11 bases left between them. The CDR3 consists of 13 residues. Germline CDR1 reads ENHRY; CDR2 reads SYGVKD. CDR3 in DNA: TGTGCCATCAGTCCAGGGGTGCGCACTGAAGCTTTCTTT. Translated: CAISPGVRTEAFF.